These 12 T cell receptor beta chains came from one sample sequenced in a study of tumor-infiltrating lymphocytes in primary liver carcinoma. Alongside blood RNA obtained from unsorted whole blood, germline DNA was also extracted. TCR beta cDNA was prepared out of about 510 ng total RNA by means of a constant-region primer. The TCR beta library was amplified through three nested multiplex PCR rounds in a modified ARM-PCR procedure. Forward primers for TRBV1-TRBV30 and a C-beta reverse primer served the first two PCR rounds, at about 9 cycles each. One entry per CDR3 protein, called by TCRdb with MiXCR from the multiplex PCR reads. The sample has 150,000 to 200,000 distinct CDR3 sequences; about 60% are singletons. Material: peripheral blood. These receptors all stem from a middle-aged man with primary liver carcinoma and hepatitis B virus infection.

With respect to this clonotype: At one end the junction does not follow the germline gene, possibly because of a read error. The chain is built from TRBV12-3 or TRBV12-4 and TRBJ2-6, with D perhaps TRBD1 (5 bases). CDR3 length: 14 amino acids. Written as DNA, the CDR3 is TGTGCCAGCAGCGCCGCCCAAGGGGCCAACGTCCTGAATTTC. It encodes CASSAAQGANVLNF.

To note about this clonotype: A much larger clone sits a single nucleotide away, making a read error possible. The CDR3 DNA is TGTGCCAGCAGCATGGGGACAGGGGGGTACGAGCAGTACTTC. The encoded protein is CASSMGTGGYEQYF. The V and J genes are TRBV11-1 and TRBJ2-7; 11 nucleotides line up with TRBD1. CDR1 and CDR2 (germline): SGHAT, FQDESV (reference sequence). Trimming cost V 5 bases and J 4 bases; bases outside gene matches: 4. CDR3 length equals 14 residues. Using reference TRBV11-1 and TRBJ2-7 for the parts outside the CDR3, the full variable domain is EAEVAQSPRYKITEKSQAVAFWCDPISGHATLYWYRQILGQGPELLVQFQDESVVDDSQLPKDRFSAERLKGVDSTLKIQPAELGDSAMYLCASSMGTGGYEQYFGPGTRLTVT.

This clonotype was seen just once. The junction departs from the called germline gene at one end, perhaps through a read error. The chain uses TRBV6-5 and TRBJ2-3; perhaps TRBD2 as D (5 bases). CDR1 and CDR2 (germline): MNHEY, SVGAGI. The CDR3 is 13 amino acids. The CDR3 DNA reads as TGTGTCAGCGGCCAGAGGTATCTGGATACGCAGTATTTT. Amino acid sequence: CVSGQRYLDTQYF.

The rearrangement links TRBV7-8 to TRBJ1-4; no clear D. V was clipped by 2 bases and J by 5 bases, with 9 bases between them. The CDR3 loop spans 14 amino acids. The germline gives CDR1 SGHVS, CDR2 FQNEAQ. The CDR3 coding sequence is TGTGCCAGCAGCTTAAGTAACGGGAATGAAAAACTGTTTTTT. This translates into CASSLSNGNEKLFF.

On this clonotype: Being one base from a much bigger clone, this may be a read error. The chain links TRBV11-2 to TRBJ2-3, with a weak D call TRBD2 (5 bases). The CDR3 runs 13 residues. V dropped 5 bases and J dropped 1 base, with 7 bases sitting between them. Per the germline V gene, CDR1 is SGHAT and CDR2 is FQNNGV. CDR3 in amino acids: CASSRGGTDTQYF. The CDR3 nucleotides are TGTGCCAGCAGCCGGGGAGGCACAGATACGCAGTATTTT.

V gene TRBV5-1 combines with J gene TRBJ2-1, with TRBD2 matching over 11 bases. Germline CDR1 reads SGHRS; CDR2 reads YFSETQ. The CDR3 totals 14 residues. Trimming cost V 4 bases and J 7 bases; bases outside gene matches: 4. Here the CDR3 reads CASSPLAGGNEQFF. The CDR3 DNA is TGCGCCAGCAGCCCGCTAGCGGGAGGTAATGAGCAGTTCTTC.

Of note for this clonotype: No DNA is shown, since the ends of the CDR3 on it are uncertain; the CDR3 is the one TCRdb lists. This sequence joins TRBV29-1 and TRBJ2-3. Including both end residues, the CDR3 is 14 amino acids long. Germline assignment: CDR1 SQVTM and CDR2 ANQGSEA. The CDR3 sequence: CSVVALGITDTHYF.

A note on this clonotype: Mismatch with germline at one junction end may stem from a read error. The J gene is TRBJ2-5, the V gene TRBV11-2; no firm D call. The CDR3 loop spans 14 amino acids. Germline-derived CDR1 and CDR2 are SGHAT and FQNNGV. For the CDR3, the DNA is TGTGCCAACAGCTCTGTCTGGTCCCAAGAGACCCAGTACTTC. Protein: CANSSVWSQETQYF.

The rearrangement links TRBV7-9 to TRBJ2-7; D is ambiguous. The germline V and J ends were trimmed by 2 bases and 2 bases, with 10 bases remaining between them. The CDR3 contains 14 residues. Germline V lookup: CDR1 SEHNR, CDR2 FQNEAQ (reference sequence). The CDR3 coding sequence is TGTGCCAGCAGCTTACGGACGGAACCCTACGAGCAGTACTTC. Amino acid sequence: CASSLRTEPYEQYF.

With regard to this clonotype: A read error is possible here, since a much larger clone lies one base away. The rearrangement uses TRBV11-1 and TRBJ2-2; the D is unclear. From germline, CDR1 is SGHAT and CDR2 FQDESV (reference sequence). The CDR3 length is 13 residues. The CDR3 coding sequence is TGTGCCGGCAGCAATCAGAACACCGGGGAGCTGTTTTTT. It codes for CAGSNQNTGELFF.

At least ten counts were recorded for this clonotype. The rearrangement links TRBV11-2 to TRBJ2-3; 10 nucleotides line up with TRBD2. V shed 0 bases and J 2 bases; nucleotides not matched to a gene: 5. From germline, CDR1 is SGHAT and CDR2 FQNNGV. This CDR3 spans 17 amino acids. The CDR3 DNA reads as TGTGCCAGCAGCTTAGACGGAGCGGGAGGGACCACAGATACGCAGTATTTT. Amino acids: CASSLDGAGGTTDTQYF.

This clonotype was counted a single time. The gene calls are TRBV6-5 and TRBJ2-3; D gene ambiguous. Germline values: CDR1 MNHEY, CDR2 SVGAGI. Between the trimmed V and J ends, which lost 2 bases and 10 bases, there was a span of 19 bases. The CDR3 has 15 residues. The CDR3 DNA sequence: TGTGCCAGCAGTTACGAACCGTGCCCCTCAATCGCGCAGTATTTT. Translated: CASSYEPCPSIAQYF.